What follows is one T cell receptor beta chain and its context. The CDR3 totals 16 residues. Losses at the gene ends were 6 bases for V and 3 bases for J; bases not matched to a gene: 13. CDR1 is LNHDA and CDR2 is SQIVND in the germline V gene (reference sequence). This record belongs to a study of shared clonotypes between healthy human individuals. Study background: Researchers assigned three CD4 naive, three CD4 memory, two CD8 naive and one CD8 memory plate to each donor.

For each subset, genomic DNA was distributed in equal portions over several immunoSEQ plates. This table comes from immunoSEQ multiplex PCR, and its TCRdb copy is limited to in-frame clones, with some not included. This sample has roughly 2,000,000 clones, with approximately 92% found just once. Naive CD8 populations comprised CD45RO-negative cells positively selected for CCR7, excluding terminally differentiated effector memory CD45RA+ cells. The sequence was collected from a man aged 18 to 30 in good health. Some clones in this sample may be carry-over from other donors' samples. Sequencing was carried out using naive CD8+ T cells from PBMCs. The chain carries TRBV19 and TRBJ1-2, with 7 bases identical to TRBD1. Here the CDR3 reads CASRQGQGELYYGYTF. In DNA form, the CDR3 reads TGTGCCAGTAGACAGGGGCAGGGAGAGTTATACTATGGCTACACCTTC.